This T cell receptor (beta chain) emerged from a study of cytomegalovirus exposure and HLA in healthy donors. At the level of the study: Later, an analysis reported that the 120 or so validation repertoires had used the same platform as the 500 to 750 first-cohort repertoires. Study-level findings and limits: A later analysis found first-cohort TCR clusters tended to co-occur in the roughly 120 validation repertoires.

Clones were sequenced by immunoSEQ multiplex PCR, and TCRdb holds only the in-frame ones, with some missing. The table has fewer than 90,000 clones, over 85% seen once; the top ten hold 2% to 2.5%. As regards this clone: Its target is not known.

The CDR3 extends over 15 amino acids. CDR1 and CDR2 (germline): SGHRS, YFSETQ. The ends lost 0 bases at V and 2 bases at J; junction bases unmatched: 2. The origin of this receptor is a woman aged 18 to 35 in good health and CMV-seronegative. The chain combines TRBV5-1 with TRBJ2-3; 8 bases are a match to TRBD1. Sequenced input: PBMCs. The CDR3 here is CASSLGTGTTDTQYF. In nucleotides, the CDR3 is TGCGCCAGCAGCTTGGGGACAGGGACCACAGATACGCAGTATTTT.